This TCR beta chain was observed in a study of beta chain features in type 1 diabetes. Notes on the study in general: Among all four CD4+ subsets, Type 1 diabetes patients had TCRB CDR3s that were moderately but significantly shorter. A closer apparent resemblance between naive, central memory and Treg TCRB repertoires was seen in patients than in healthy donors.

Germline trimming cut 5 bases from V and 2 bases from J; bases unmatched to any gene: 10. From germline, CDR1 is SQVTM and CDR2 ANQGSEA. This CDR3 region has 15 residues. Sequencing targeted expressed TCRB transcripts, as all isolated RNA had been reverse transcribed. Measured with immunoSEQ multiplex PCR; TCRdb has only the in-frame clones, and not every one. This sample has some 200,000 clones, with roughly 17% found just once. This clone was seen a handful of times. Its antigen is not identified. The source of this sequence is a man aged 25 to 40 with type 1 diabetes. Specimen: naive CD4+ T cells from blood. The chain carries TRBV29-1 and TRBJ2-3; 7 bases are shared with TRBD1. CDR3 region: CSVRTGQAYTDTQYF. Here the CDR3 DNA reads TGCAGCGTTCGAACCGGACAGGCTTACACAGATACGCAGTATTTT.